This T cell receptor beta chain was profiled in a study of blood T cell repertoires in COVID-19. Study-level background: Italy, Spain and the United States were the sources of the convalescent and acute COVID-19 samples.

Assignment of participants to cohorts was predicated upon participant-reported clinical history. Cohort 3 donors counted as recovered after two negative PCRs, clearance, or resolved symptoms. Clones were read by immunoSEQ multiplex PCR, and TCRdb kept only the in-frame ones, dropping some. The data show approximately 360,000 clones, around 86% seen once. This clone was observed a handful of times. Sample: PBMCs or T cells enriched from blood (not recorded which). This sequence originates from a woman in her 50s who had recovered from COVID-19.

The CDR3 nucleotides are TGTGCCATCAGGCAGAGCGGGGGCGCTGGGGAGCAGTTCTTC. It yields the protein CAIRQSGGAGEQFF. The rearrangement uses TRBV10-3 and TRBJ2-1; 8 positions agree with TRBD2. J lost 10 bases, V lost 6 bases, and 11 bases had no gene match. This CDR3 has 14 amino acids. Germline CDR1 reads ENHRY; CDR2 reads SYGVKD.